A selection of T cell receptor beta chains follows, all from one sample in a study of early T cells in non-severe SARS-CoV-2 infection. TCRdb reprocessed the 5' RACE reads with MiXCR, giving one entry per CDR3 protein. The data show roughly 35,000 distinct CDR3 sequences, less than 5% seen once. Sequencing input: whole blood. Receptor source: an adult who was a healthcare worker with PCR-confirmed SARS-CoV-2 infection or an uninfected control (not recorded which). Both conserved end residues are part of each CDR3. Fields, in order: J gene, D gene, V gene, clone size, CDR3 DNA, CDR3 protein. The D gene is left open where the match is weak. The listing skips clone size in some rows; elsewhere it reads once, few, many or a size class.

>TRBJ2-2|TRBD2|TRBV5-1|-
TGCGCCAGCACAAAGACGAGCGGGAGTGGGGCCGCCGGGGAGCTGTTTTTT
CASTKTSGSGAAGELFF
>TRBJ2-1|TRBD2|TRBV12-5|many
TGTGCTAGTGGCTCATCGTTAGCGGGAGCGAGTGAGCAGTTCTTC
CASGSSLAGASEQFF
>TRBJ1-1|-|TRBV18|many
TGTGCCAGCTCACCGGACACGACGGGCACTGAAGCTTTCTTT
CASSPDTTGTEAFF
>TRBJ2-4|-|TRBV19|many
TGTGCCAGTACCCCGATTTATGGGGGGAGCATCGTAAACATTCAGTACTTC
CASTPIYGGSIVNIQYF
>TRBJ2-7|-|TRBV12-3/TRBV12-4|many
TGTGCCAGCAGTTTCAACAGGGACTACGAGCAGTACTTC
CASSFNRDYEQYF
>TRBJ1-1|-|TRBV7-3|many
TGTGCCAGCAGCCCACGTTGGAACACTGAAGCTTTCTTT
CASSPRWNTEAFF
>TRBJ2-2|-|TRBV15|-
TGTGCCACCAGCAGAGTTCGTGGCGGGGAGCTGTTTTTT
CATSRVRGGELFF
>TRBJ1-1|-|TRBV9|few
TGTGCCAGCAGCGTAAGGGACACTGAAGCTTTCTTT
CASSVRDTEAFF
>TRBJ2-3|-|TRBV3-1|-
TGTGCCAGCAGCCAAGGAACTAGACTCAGCACAGATACGCAGTATTTT
CASSQGTRLSTDTQYF
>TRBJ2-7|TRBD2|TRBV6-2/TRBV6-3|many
TGTGCCAGCAGTTACGACACTAGCGGGAGTTTCTACGAGCAGTACTTC
CASSYDTSGSFYEQYF
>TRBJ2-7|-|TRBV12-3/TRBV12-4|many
TGTGCCAGCAGTTTACAAGGCTACGAGCAGTACTTC
CASSLQGYEQYF